This is a list of T cell receptor beta chains from one sample in a study of blood T cell repertoires in COVID-19. The protocol was immunoSEQ multiplex PCR, while the TCRdb copy is restricted to in-frame clones and leaves out a portion. The data contain 200,000 to 300,000 clones, 75% to 90% of them singletons. Input material: peripheral blood. These receptors originate from a man aged 60 to 69 who had recovered from COVID-19. Each CDR3 is given with its conserved first and last residue. Fields, in order: clone size, D gene, V gene, J gene, CDR3 DNA, CDR3 protein. A D gene is named only where the DNA matches it firmly. Some rows mark clone size as missing; the rest say once, few, many or name a class of expanded clone.

.	TRBD1	TRBV20-1	TRBJ1-1	TGCAGTGCTGGGGGACAGGAAGCTTTCTTT	CSAGGQEAFF
.	.	TRBV4-1	TRBJ1-1	TGCGCCAGCAGCCACGGGGGGGTTGAAGCTTTCTTT	CASSHGGVEAFF
.	.	TRBV30	TRBJ1-2	TGTGCCTGGAGTTTGACAGCCACTTATGGCTACACCTTC	CAWSLTATYGYTF
.	TRBD1	TRBV2	TRBJ1-5	TGTGCCAGCAGGGGACAGGGACATCAGCCCCAGCATTTT	CASRGQGHQPQHF
.	.	TRBV3-1/TRBV3-2	TRBJ1-2	TGTGCCAGCAGCTTCCAGACCCGGTGGGCGTACAGAGGCTACACCTTC	CASSFQTRWAYRGYTF
.	.	TRBV5-1	TRBJ2-5	TGCGCCAGCAGCTCTATCGGGGGACTCCAAGAGACCCAGTACTTC	CASSSIGGLQETQYF
.	.	TRBV11-2	TRBJ2-1	TGTGCCAGCAGCCTCCCTTCCGGTGAGCAGTTCTTC	CASSLPSGEQFF
once	TRBD1	TRBV5-1	TRBJ1-2	TGCGCCAGCAGCTTGTCGACAGGGGCGTATGGCTACACCTTC	CASSLSTGAYGYTF
.	TRBD1	TRBV6-5	TRBJ1-4	TGTGCCAGCAGCCGAATCAGGGGGCAAAACGAAAAACTGTTTTTT	CASSRIRGQNEKLFF
.	TRBD2	TRBV27	TRBJ2-3	TGTGCCAGCCGTCCACGGACTAGCGGCACAGATACGCAGTATTTT	CASRPRTSGTDTQYF
.	TRBD2	TRBV5-5	TRBJ2-1	TGTGCCAGCAGCTTCAGCGGGGGGGCCGGGATTGAGCAGTTCTTC	CASSFSGGAGIEQFF
.	TRBD1	TRBV10-3	TRBJ1-2	TGTGCCATCAGTGAAAGACAGGGCCGGGATGGCTACACCTTC	CAISERQGRDGYTF
.	.	TRBV6-5	TRBJ1-1	TGTGCCAGCAGTTACTCTCAGGGTTCGACTGAAGCTTTCTTT	CASSYSQGSTEAFF
.	TRBD1	TRBV19	TRBJ1-5	TGTGCCAGTAGTATTTTCAGGGGGGATGGTCAGCCCCAGCATTTT	CASSIFRGDGQPQHF
.	TRBD2	TRBV2	TRBJ2-2	TGTGCCAAGAGGAAGCGGGGGAACACCGGGGAGCTGTTTTTT	CAKRKRGNTGELFF
.	.	TRBV6-5	TRBJ1-2	TGTGCCAGCAATTTGGCGGATAACTATGGCTACACCTTC	CASNLADNYGYTF
.	.	TRBV18	TRBJ2-3	TGTGCCAGCTCACTCCGGGACTTGGGGCTCACAGATACGCAGTATTTT	CASSLRDLGLTDTQYF
.	.	TRBV18	TRBJ2-7	TGTGCCAGCTCACCGGGAGTTAACTACGAGCAGTACTTC	CASSPGVNYEQYF
.	TRBD1	TRBV15	TRBJ2-1	TGTGCCACCAGCAGAGATATCGGGACAGGGAACAATGAGCAGTTCTTC	CATSRDIGTGNNEQFF
.	TRBD1	TRBV30	TRBJ2-7	TGTGCCTGGGGGACAGGGGCTGGAGAGCAGTACTTC	CAWGTGAGEQYF
.	.	TRBV9	TRBJ1-2	TGTGCCAGCAGCCTTCGGGGAAATGGCTACACCTTC	CASSLRGNGYTF
.	.	TRBV19	TRBJ1-1	TGTGCCAGTAGTATCCGCCCCGGGGAAGGAGGGACTGAAGCTTTCTTT	CASSIRPGEGGTEAFF
few	.	TRBV28	TRBJ2-7	TGTGCCAGCAGTTTATCCCCGGACAGCTCCTACGAGCAGTACTTC	CASSLSPDSSYEQYF
once	TRBD2	TRBV5-1	TRBJ2-7	TGCGCCAGCAGCTTGGAGCGGACTAGCGGGGGCTACGAGCAGTACTTC	CASSLERTSGGYEQYF
.	TRBD1	TRBV7-8	TRBJ1-4	TGTGCCAGCAGCTTACCGCGAGCCGGGACAGACAATGAAAAACTGTTTTTT	CASSLPRAGTDNEKLFF
.	.	TRBV11-2	TRBJ2-1	TGTGCCAGCAGCTTTACGGGCGGGGAATGGAATGAGCAGTTCTTC	CASSFTGGEWNEQFF
.	.	TRBV12-3/TRBV12-4	TRBJ2-3	TGTGCCAGCAGTTTCTACACAGATACGCAGTATTTT	CASSFYTDTQYF
once	.	TRBV13	TRBJ2-3	TGTGCCAGCAGCAGGAGGACGCCGAGAGCAGATACGCAGTATTTT	CASSRRTPRADTQYF
.	TRBD2	TRBV2	TRBJ2-7	TGTGCCAGCAGCGGGGGGTCGAGAGCCTCCTACGAGCAGTACTTC	CASSGGSRASYEQYF
.	.	TRBV29-1	TRBJ2-3	TGCAGCGTCGAGGGTGGGAAGAAATCGGTGGATACGCAGTATTTT	CSVEGGKKSVDTQYF
.	TRBD1	TRBV7-2	TRBJ1-2	TGTGCCAGCAGCCCTGACAGGGGACCTCACGCCGGCTACACCTTC	CASSPDRGPHAGYTF
.	.	TRBV19	TRBJ1-2	TGTGCCAGTAGTATGTTTAAAGGGACGCCTCCCCCAGGGGCTGGCTACACCTTC	CASSMFKGTPPPGAGYTF
.	TRBD2	TRBV28	TRBJ2-3	TGTGCCAGCAGTTCTAGCGGGGAGAGGACAGATACGCAGTATTTT	CASSSSGERTDTQYF
.	TRBD1	TRBV19	TRBJ2-7	TGTGCCAGTAGTAGGGGGACAGGGTACGAGCAGTACTTC	CASSRGTGYEQYF
.	TRBD1	TRBV5-6	TRBJ2-7	TGTGCCAGCAGCTTCGTAACAGGGGTTATCAACGAGCAGTACTTC	CASSFVTGVINEQYF
.	TRBD2	TRBV11-3	TRBJ2-1	TGTGCCAGCAGCTTGTCCAGCGGGGGGGCAAGCAATGAGCAGTTCTTC	CASSLSSGGASNEQFF
.	.	TRBV11-3	TRBJ2-3	TGTGCCAGCAGCGACTCCAGGGGTGGTACGCAGTATTTT	CASSDSRGGTQYF
.	TRBD1	TRBV7-6	TRBJ2-1	TGTGCCAGCAGCTTAGTGTACAGGGGGCACGATGAGCAGTTCTTC	CASSLVYRGHDEQFF
few	TRBD1	TRBV19	TRBJ1-4	TGTGCCAGTAGTATAATTGGGACAGGGGATGAAAAACTGTTTTTT	CASSIIGTGDEKLFF
.	TRBD1	TRBV19	TRBJ2-1	TGTGCCAGTCGGACAGGGGTTAATGAGCAGTTCTTC	CASRTGVNEQFF
.	.	TRBV12-3/TRBV12-4	TRBJ2-5	TGTGCCAGCAGTCCGTTCCCGGAGACCCAGTACTTC	CASSPFPETQYF
.	TRBD1	TRBV19	TRBJ1-2	TGTGCCAGTGATACAGGGGGTAACTATGGCTACACCTTC	CASDTGGNYGYTF
once	.	TRBV24-1	TRBJ2-1	TGTGCCACCAAATCTTCGGGCGGGGGCCCGAATGAGCAGTTCTTC	CATKSSGGGPNEQFF
.	.	TRBV24-1	TRBJ1-2	TGTGCCACCAGTGCCGCCAACCGGGCAGGGTCCTATGGCTACACCTTC	CATSAANRAGSYGYTF
.	.	TRBV3-1/TRBV3-2	TRBJ1-3	TGTGCCAGCAGCCAGGAGGGACTCCTCTCTGGAAACACCATATATTTT	CASSQEGLLSGNTIYF
.	.	TRBV7-8	TRBJ2-7	TGTGCCAGCAGCTTAGACGGACGGCGGGGCTACGAGCAGTACTTC	CASSLDGRRGYEQYF